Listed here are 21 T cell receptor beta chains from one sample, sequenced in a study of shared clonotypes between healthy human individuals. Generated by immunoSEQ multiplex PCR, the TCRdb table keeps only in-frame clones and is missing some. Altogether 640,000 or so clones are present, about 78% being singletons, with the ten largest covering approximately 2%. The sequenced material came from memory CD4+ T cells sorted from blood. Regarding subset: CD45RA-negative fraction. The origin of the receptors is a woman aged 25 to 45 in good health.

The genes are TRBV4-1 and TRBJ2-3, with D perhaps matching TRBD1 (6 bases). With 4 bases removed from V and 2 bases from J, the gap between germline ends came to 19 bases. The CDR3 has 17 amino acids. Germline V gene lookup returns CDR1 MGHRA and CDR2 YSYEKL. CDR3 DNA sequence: TGCGCCAGCAGCCGAAAATGGACAGTGGATGACACAGATACGCAGTATTTT. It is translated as CASSRKWTVDDTDTQYF.

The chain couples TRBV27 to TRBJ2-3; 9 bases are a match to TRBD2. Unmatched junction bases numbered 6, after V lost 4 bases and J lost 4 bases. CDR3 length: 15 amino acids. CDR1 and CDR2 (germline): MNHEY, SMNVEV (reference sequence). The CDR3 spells CASSSSGIDPDTQYF. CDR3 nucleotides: TGTGCCAGCAGTTCTAGCGGGATAGATCCAGATACGCAGTATTTT.

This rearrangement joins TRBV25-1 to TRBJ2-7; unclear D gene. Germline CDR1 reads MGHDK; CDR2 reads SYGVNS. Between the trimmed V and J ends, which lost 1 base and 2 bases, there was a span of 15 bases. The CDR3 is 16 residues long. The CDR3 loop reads CASSESNVAGTYEQYF. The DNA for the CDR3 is TGTGCCAGCAGTGAATCGAATGTCGCAGGTACCTACGAGCAGTACTTC.

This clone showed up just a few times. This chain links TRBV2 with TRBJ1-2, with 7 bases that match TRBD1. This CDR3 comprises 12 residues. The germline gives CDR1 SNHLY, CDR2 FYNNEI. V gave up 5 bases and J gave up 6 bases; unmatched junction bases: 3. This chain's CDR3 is CASSKQGDGYTF. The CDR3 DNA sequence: TGTGCCAGCAGTAAGCAGGGGGATGGCTACACCTTC.

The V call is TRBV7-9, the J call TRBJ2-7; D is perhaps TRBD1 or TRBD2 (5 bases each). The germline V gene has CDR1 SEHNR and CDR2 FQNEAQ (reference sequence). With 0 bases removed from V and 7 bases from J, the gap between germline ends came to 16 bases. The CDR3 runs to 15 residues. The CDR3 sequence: CASSLASGTGWEQYF. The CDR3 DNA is TGTGCCAGCAGCTTAGCCTCTGGGACCGGGTGGGAGCAGTACTTC.

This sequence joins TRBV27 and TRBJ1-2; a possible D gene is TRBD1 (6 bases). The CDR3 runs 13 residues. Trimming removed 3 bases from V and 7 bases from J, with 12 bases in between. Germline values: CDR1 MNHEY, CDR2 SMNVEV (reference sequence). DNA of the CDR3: TGTGCCAGCAGTTTCTGGGGGCGGGGTGGCTACACCTTC. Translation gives CASSFWGRGGYTF.

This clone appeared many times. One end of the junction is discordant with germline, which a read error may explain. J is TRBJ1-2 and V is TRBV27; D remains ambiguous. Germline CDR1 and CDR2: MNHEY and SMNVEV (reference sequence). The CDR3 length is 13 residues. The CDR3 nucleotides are TGCGCTTCGAGAGTCTCCCTAAACTATGGCTACACCTTC. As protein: CASRVSLNYGYTF.

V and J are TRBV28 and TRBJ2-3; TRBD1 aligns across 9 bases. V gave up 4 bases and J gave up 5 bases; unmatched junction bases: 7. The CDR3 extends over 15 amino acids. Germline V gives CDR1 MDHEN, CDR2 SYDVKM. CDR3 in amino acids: CASSSGTGHRDTQYF. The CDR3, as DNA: TGTGCCAGCAGTTCCGGGACAGGGCACAGAGATACGCAGTATTTT.

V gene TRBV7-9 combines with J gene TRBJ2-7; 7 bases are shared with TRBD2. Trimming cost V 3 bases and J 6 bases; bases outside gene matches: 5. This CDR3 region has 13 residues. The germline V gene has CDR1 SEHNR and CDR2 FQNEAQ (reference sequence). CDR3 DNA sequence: TGTGCCAGCAGCTTCCGGGACTACCCCGAGCAGTACTTC. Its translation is CASSFRDYPEQYF.

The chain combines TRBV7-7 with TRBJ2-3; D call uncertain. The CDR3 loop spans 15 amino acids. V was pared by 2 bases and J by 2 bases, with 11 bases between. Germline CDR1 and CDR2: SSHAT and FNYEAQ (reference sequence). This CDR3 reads CASSLSIRYTDTQYF. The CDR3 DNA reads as TGTGCCAGCAGCTTAAGCATACGATACACAGATACGCAGTATTTT.

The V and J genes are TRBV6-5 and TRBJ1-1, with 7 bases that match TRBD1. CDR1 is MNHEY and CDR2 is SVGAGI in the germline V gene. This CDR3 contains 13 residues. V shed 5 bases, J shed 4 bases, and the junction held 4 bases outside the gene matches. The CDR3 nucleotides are TGTGCCAGCAGTCCGAGGGACAGCACTGAAGCTTTCTTT. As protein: CASSPRDSTEAFF.

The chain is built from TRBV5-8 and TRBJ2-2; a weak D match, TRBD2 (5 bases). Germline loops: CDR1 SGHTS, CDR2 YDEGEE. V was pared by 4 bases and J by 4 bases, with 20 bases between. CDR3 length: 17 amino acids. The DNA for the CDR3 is TGTGCCAGCAGCATCGGCCCCGTGTCGGGAATCACCGGGGAGCTGTTTTTT. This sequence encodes CASSIGPVSGITGELFF.

CDR3 nucleotide sequence: TGTGCCACAGGATCAGGAGTGAACACCGGGGAGCTGTTTTTT. Protein: CATGSGVNTGELFF. The chain carries TRBV2 and TRBJ2-2; no firm D call. Trimming cost V 10 bases and J 1 base, with 13 bases left between them. The CDR3 extends over 14 amino acids. CDR1 SNHLY and CDR2 FYNNEI come from the germline V gene.

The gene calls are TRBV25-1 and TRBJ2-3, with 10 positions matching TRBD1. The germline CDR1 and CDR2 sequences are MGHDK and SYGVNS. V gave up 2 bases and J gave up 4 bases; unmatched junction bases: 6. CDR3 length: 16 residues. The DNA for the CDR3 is TGTGCCAGCAGTGAAAGGGGGACAGGGGATCCAGATACGCAGTATTTT. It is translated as CASSERGTGDPDTQYF. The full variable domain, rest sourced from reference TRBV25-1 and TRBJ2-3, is EADIYQTPRYLVIGTGKKITLECSQTMGHDKMYWYQQDPGMELHLIHYSYGVNSTEKGDLSSESTVSRIRTEHFPLTLESARPSHTSQYLCASSERGTGDPDTQYFGPGTRLTVL.

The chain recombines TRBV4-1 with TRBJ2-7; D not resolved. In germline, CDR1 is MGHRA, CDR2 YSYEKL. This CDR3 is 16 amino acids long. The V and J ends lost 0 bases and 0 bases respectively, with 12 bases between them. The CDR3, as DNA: TGCGCCAGCAGCCAAGATCCCCGGCGGTTCTCCTACGAGCAGTACTTC. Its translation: CASSQDPRRFSYEQYF.

The CDR3 loop is CASSGSEADTQYF. CDR3 nucleotide sequence: TGCGCCAGCAGTGGTAGCGAAGCAGATACGCAGTATTTT. V gene TRBV10-1 combines with J gene TRBJ2-3; D possibly corresponds to TRBD2 (5 bases). The CDR3 totals 13 residues. The ends were cut back, 4 bases at V and 4 bases at J, with 9 bases in the middle. CDR1 is WNHNN, CDR2 SYGVQD, per germline (reference sequence).

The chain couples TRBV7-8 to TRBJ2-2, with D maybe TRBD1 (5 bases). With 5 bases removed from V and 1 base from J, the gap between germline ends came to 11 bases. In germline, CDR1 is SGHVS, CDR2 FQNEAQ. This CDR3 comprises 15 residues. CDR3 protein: CASSERQQNTGELFF. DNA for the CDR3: TGTGCCAGCAGCGAAAGACAGCAGAACACCGGGGAGCTGTTTTTT.

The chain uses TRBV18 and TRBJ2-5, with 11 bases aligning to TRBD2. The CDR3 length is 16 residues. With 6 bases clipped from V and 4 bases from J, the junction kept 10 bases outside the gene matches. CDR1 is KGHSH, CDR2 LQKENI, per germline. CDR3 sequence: CASSPQGLAESETQYF. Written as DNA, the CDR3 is TGTGCCAGCTCTCCTCAGGGACTAGCGGAATCAGAGACCCAGTACTTC.

The CDR3 spells CASSVSFYNEQFF. Written as DNA, the CDR3 is TGTGCCAGCAGTGTGTCATTCTACAATGAGCAGTTCTTC. This chain uses TRBV6-1 with TRBJ2-1; D is unresolved. Germline assignment: CDR1 MNHNS and CDR2 SASEGT. The V end lost 4 bases, the J end lost 3 bases, and 7 bases lay between the germline ends. CDR3 length: 13 amino acids.

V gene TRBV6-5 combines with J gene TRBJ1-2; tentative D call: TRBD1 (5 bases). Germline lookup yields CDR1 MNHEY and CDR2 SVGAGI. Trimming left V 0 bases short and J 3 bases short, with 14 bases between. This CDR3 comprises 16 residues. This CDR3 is CASSYSRGRVDYGYTF. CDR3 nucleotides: TGTGCCAGCAGTTACTCGAGGGGCAGGGTGGACTATGGCTACACCTTC.

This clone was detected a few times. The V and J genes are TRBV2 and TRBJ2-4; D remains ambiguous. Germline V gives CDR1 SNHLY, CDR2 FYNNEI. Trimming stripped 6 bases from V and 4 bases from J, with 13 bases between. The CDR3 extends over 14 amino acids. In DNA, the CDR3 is TGTGCCAGCAGGTTGCGGATTGGAAAAAACATTCAGTACTTC. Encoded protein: CASRLRIGKNIQYF.